Listed here are 23 T cell receptor beta chains from one sample, sequenced in a study of T cells in Graves' hyperthyroidism and ophthalmopathy. It was RNA transcripts that yielded the amplified TCR beta CDR3 regions. RT-PCR in the first round (using the HTBI primer set) targeted the TCR CDR3. TCRdb analysed the multiplex PCR reads with MiXCR anew, one entry per CDR3 protein. The sample includes 450,000 to 650,000 distinct CDR3 sequences, about a sixth of them seen just once. Material for sequencing was blood. The origin of the receptors is a young woman with Graves' ophthalmopathy.

The chain links TRBV3-1 to TRBJ2-2; D is tentatively TRBD1 or TRBD2 (5 bases each). The CDR3 has 14 amino acids. The germline gives CDR1 LGHDT, CDR2 YNNKEL (reference sequence). V was clipped by 1 base and J by 8 bases, with 11 bases between them. CDR3 sequence: CASSQVSGRGELFF. In DNA form, the CDR3 reads TGTGCCAGCAGCCAAGTTTCGGGGCGTGGGGAGCTGTTTTTT.

This clonotype was counted at least ten times. This chain joins TRBV11-2 and TRBJ2-3; TRBD2 matches 7 bases. Germline values: CDR1 SGHAT, CDR2 FQNNGV. The CDR3 loop spans 16 amino acids. The junction had 12 bases not matched to a gene; V was cut back by 5 bases and J by 4 bases. Written as DNA, the CDR3 is TGTGCCAGCAGCCCGATAGCGGGTTCGACGTCAGATACGCAGTATTTT. Translated, it gives CASSPIAGSTSDTQYF. Filled out from reference TRBV11-2 and TRBJ2-3, the complete variable domain reads EAGVAQSPRYKIIEKRQSVAFWCNPISGHATLYWYQQILGQGPKLLIQFQNNGVVDDSQLPKDRFSAERLKGVDSTLKIQPAKLEDSAVYLCASSPIAGSTSDTQYFGPGTRLTVL.

V and J are TRBV7-3 and TRBJ2-3; 8 bases are shared with TRBD1. The germline gives CDR1 SGHTA, CDR2 FQGTGA. There are 18 residues in the CDR3. V was clipped by 3 bases and J by 2 bases; unmatched bases: 13. The CDR3: CASSFRPTGQGNTDTQYF. DNA of the CDR3: TGTGCCAGCAGCTTTCGCCCAACAGGACAGGGCAACACAGATACGCAGTATTTT.

The chain links TRBV2 to TRBJ2-1, with 10 bases lining up with TRBD2. The CDR3 covers 15 residues. V was pared by 10 bases and J by 3 bases, with 9 bases of the junction left unmatched. The V gene's germline CDR1 is SNHLY and CDR2 FYNNEI. CDR3 coding DNA: TGTGCCACCGATCCCGGACTAGCGGTCTACAATGAGCAGTTCTTC. Its protein product is CATDPGLAVYNEQFF.

This clonotype was found many times. The V gene is TRBV2, the J gene TRBJ2-3, with 15 bases fitting TRBD2. V shed 4 bases and J 2 bases; nucleotides not matched to a gene: 4. Germline assignment: CDR1 SNHLY and CDR2 FYNNEI. This CDR3 contains 17 residues. DNA for the CDR3: TGTGCCAGCAGTGCGGGACTAGCGGGAGGCAACACAGATACGCAGTATTTT. Encoded protein: CASSAGLAGGNTDTQYF.

The CDR3 is CASRGGASGRKDKEQYF. The CDR3 DNA reads as TGTGCCAGCAGAGGCGGGGCTAGCGGGAGGAAGGATAAGGAGCAGTACTTC. The chain recombines TRBV12-3 or TRBV12-4 with TRBJ2-7, with TRBD2 identical over 11 bases. V lost 6 bases to trimming and J lost 7 bases; unmatched junction nucleotides: 17. This CDR3 region has 17 residues.

The V gene is TRBV15, the J gene TRBJ2-5; D might be TRBD1 or TRBD2, each matching 5 bases. This CDR3 is 18 amino acids long. The V gene lost 0 bases and the J gene lost 0 bases, with 17 bases spanning the gap. CDR1 is LNHNV, CDR2 YYDKDF, per germline (reference sequence). The CDR3 protein is CATSRDLEGTTNQETQYF. CDR3 nucleotide sequence: TGTGCCACCAGCAGAGATCTCGAGGGGACCACCAACCAAGAGACCCAGTACTTC.

CDR3 sequence: CASSVGTSGGTSGELFF. CDR3 DNA: TGTGCCAGCAGCGTAGGGACTAGCGGGGGGACGTCCGGGGAGCTGTTTTTT. The V and J genes are TRBV9 and TRBJ2-2, with TRBD2 identical over 14 bases. The CDR3 loop spans 17 amino acids. V shed 0 bases and J 6 bases; nucleotides not matched to a gene: 4. The V gene's germline CDR1 is SGDLS and CDR2 YYNGEE.

A few counts support this clonotype. The CDR3 bases are TGTGCCAGAACACCGGGACCGGACTATGGCTACACCTTC. Encoded protein: CARTPGPDYGYTF. The J gene is TRBJ1-2, the V gene TRBV2; D is perhaps TRBD1 (5 bases). The CDR3 has 13 amino acids. Germline V gene data show CDR1 as SNHLY and CDR2 as FYNNEI. The V end was cut by 9 bases, the J end by 3 bases, with 14 bases between.

This clonotype has at least ten counts. The chain carries TRBV6-1 and TRBJ2-7; 7 nucleotides match TRBD1. This CDR3 contains 15 residues. Unmatched junction bases numbered 9, after V lost 5 bases and J lost 2 bases. CDR1 and CDR2 from the germline V gene are MNHNS and SASEGT. CDR3 sequence reads: CASSSTGVQAYEQYF. The CDR3 DNA reads as TGTGCCAGCAGTTCTACAGGGGTACAGGCCTACGAGCAGTACTTC.

This clonotype was counted many times. This chain uses TRBV3-1 with TRBJ1-1; tentative D call: TRBD1 (5 bases). CDR1 LGHDT and CDR2 YNNKEL come from the germline V gene (reference sequence). The CDR3 contains 15 residues. Trimming pared 4 bases from V and 6 bases from J, leaving 18 bases between. DNA of the CDR3: TGTGCCAGCAGCCTCCGGGGCCACCGGGGGTCTGAAGCTTTCTTT. Translation gives CASSLRGHRGSEAFF. Looking up the rest from reference TRBV3-1 and TRBJ1-1 gives the full variable domain: DTAVSQTPKYLVTQMGNDKSIKCEQNLGHDTMYWYKQDSKKFLKIMFSYNNKELIINETVPNRFSPKSPDKAHLNLHINSLELGDSAVYFCASSLRGHRGSEAFFGQGTRLTVV.

V usage is TRBV4-1 and J usage is TRBJ2-4; possibly TRBD2 for D (5 bases). V shed 4 bases and J shed 4 bases, with 14 bases lying between them. CDR3 length: 15 amino acids. Germline CDR1 MGHRA, CDR2 YSYEKL. The CDR3 sequence: CASSPGYPGKNIQYF. In nucleotides, the CDR3 is TGCGCCAGCAGCCCAGGTTACCCGGGAAAAAACATTCAGTACTTC.

This clonotype was recorded at least ten times. The chain joins TRBV28 to TRBJ2-5, with TRBD2 identical over 7 bases. The V gene end was trimmed by 4 bases and the J gene end by 5 bases; junction bases not matched to a gene: 10. The CDR3 length is 15 residues. Germline CDR1 MDHEN, CDR2 SYDVKM. CDR3: CASSSLAGDWETQYF. In nucleotides, the CDR3 is TGTGCCAGCAGTTCTTTGGCGGGAGATTGGGAGACCCAGTACTTC.

This sequence joins TRBV20-1 and TRBJ2-7, with D perhaps TRBD2 (7 bases). The germline V gene encodes CDR1 DFQATT and CDR2 SNEGSKA (reference sequence). The CDR3 runs to 15 residues. Trimming took 5 bases from V and 5 from J, leaving 22 bases between them. The DNA of the CDR3 is TGCAGTGCTGAAGGGGGGCGGGCGGGAGCCCACGAGCAGTACTTC. It specifies CSAEGGRAGAHEQYF.

There are a few counts of this clonotype. The chain is built from TRBV4-2 and TRBJ2-7, with a possible D match to TRBD1 (5 bases). V lost 1 base and J lost 5, with 12 bases in between. This CDR3 has 14 amino acids. CDR1 and CDR2 (germline): LGHNA, YNFKEQ. This CDR3 reads CASSQGLDSHEQYF. The CDR3 bases are TGTGCCAGCAGCCAAGGACTTGACAGCCACGAGCAGTACTTC.

This clonotype has at least ten counts. The J gene is TRBJ2-7, the V gene TRBV20-1, with 10 positions matching TRBD2. V shed 0 bases, J shed 4 bases, and the junction held 9 bases outside the gene matches. This CDR3 comprises 16 residues. The germline V gene has CDR1 DFQATT and CDR2 SNEGSKA (reference sequence). Here the CDR3 reads CSARDLFLAGAYEQYF. The CDR3 DNA reads as TGCAGTGCTAGAGATCTATTCCTAGCGGGAGCTTACGAGCAGTACTTC.

This chain links TRBV7-8 with TRBJ1-6; D unclear. Germline V gene lookup returns CDR1 SGHVS and CDR2 FQNEAQ. V lost 1 base and J 4 bases, leaving 8 bases between the germline ends. This CDR3 has 15 amino acids. This CDR3 is CASSLGRQYNSPLHF. The CDR3 DNA is TGTGCCAGCAGCTTAGGGAGGCAATATAATTCACCCCTCCACTTT.

This clonotype has a count of ten or more. The chain carries TRBV24-1 and TRBJ2-5; D remains unclear. Germline V gives CDR1 KGHDR, CDR2 SFDVKD. This CDR3 has 12 amino acids. The ends were cut back, 3 bases at V and 1 base at J, with 2 bases in the middle. The CDR3 region is CATSDAQETQYF. As DNA, the CDR3 is TGTGCCACCAGTGATGCCCAAGAGACCCAGTACTTC.

The chain recombines TRBV5-1 with TRBJ1-5; 7 bases match TRBD1. The germline V gene encodes CDR1 SGHRS and CDR2 YFSETQ. Trimming took 5 bases from V and 0 from J; bases not matched to a gene: 5. The CDR3 has 15 residues. Here the CDR3 reads CASREGADSNQPQHF. CDR3 bases: TGCGCCAGCAGAGAGGGGGCGGATAGCAATCAGCCCCAGCATTTT.

This sequence joins TRBV6-2 or TRBV6-3 and TRBJ2-1; no clear D. CDR1 MNHEY and CDR2 SVGEGT come from the germline V gene. CDR3 length equals 15 residues. Trimming took off 4 bases at V and 0 bases at J, with 10 bases between the two ends. The CDR3 DNA is TGTGCCAGCAGTTCCGGTTCGAGCTCCTACAATGAGCAGTTCTTC. Protein: CASSSGSSSYNEQFF.

J is TRBJ2-2 and V is TRBV19; the match to TRBD2 covers 7 bases. Germline values: CDR1 LNHDA, CDR2 SQIVND (reference sequence). Germline trimming cut 6 bases from V and 2 bases from J; bases unmatched to any gene: 6. The CDR3 runs to 15 residues. The CDR3 DNA sequence: TGTGCCAGTAGCCAGGAGCGGGGTAACACCGGGGAGCTGTTTTTT. Its protein is CASSQERGNTGELFF.

Details on this clonotype: A clone one base away is much larger, so this may be a read error. The V call is TRBV6-1, the J call TRBJ2-3; 10 bases match TRBD1. This CDR3 comprises 19 residues. V lost 3 bases and J lost 4; bases outside the gene matches: 16. Germline-derived CDR1 and CDR2 are MNHNS and SASEGT. In DNA, the CDR3 is TGTGCCAGCAGTGAGGACAGGGGGTTTACCAGAAGGGCTTCAGATACGCAGTATTTT. The encoded protein is CASSEDRGFTRRASDTQYF.

The V gene is TRBV19, the J gene TRBJ1-4; D not certain. This CDR3 is built from 17 residues. Trimming stripped 3 bases from V and 3 bases from J, with 17 bases between. The V gene's germline CDR1 is LNHDA and CDR2 SQIVND (reference sequence). CDR3 coding DNA: TGTGCCAGTAGTATTCTGTGGAACGCCGGACCTAATGAAAAACTGTTTTTT. It specifies CASSILWNAGPNEKLFF.